This record covers a single T cell receptor beta chain. Its antigen is undetermined. This entry belongs to a study of identical twins. Study observations and caveats: Analyses of zero insertions could be partly confounded by invariant MAIT and iNKT cells. High-abundance cord blood beta clonotypes had fewer insertions; memory repertoires showed none. Twins' excess sharing was less marked for out-of-frame beta sequences.

TCRdb reprocessed the 5' RACE reads with MiXCR, giving one entry per CDR3 protein. The sample records 300,000 to 350,000 distinct CDR3 sequences, roughly an eighth being singletons. Germline-derived CDR1 and CDR2 are SEHNR and FQNEAQ (reference sequence). Trimming stripped 4 bases from V and 8 bases from J, with 12 bases between. The CDR3 is 13 residues long. Healthy Caucasians were all of the donors. The same specimen was also included in a second study, on yellow fever vaccine responses in identical twins.

Sequencing was carried out using CD8+ T cells sorted from blood. The genes are TRBV7-9 and TRBJ2-1; unclear D gene. This TCR was sampled from a woman aged 18-30 years in good health. The CDR3 loop reads CASSSEVADEQFF. The CDR3 DNA reads as TGTGCCAGCAGCTCCGAGGTGGCGGATGAGCAGTTCTTC.